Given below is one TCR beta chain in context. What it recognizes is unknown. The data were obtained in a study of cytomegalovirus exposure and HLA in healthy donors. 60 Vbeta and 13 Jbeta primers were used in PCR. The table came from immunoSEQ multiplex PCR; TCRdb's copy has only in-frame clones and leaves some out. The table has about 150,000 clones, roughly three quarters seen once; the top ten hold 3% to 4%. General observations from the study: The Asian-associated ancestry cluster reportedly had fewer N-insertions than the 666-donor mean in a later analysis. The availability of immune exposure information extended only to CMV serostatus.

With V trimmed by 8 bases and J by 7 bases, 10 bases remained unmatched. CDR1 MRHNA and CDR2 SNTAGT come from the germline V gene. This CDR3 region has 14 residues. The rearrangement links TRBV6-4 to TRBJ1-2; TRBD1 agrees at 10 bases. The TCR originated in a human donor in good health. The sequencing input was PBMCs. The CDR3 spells CASPRTGGIIGYTF. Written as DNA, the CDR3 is TGTGCCAGCCCCAGGACAGGGGGGATCATTGGCTACACCTTC.